The 18 T cell receptor beta chains below all came from one sample that was sequenced in a study of OX40 agonist ivuxolimab in advanced cancers. Clones were read by immunoSEQ multiplex PCR, and TCRdb kept only the in-frame ones, dropping some. This repertoire shows tens of thousands of clones, 89% found once; its top ten account for 15% to 20%. The starting material was CD4+ or CD8+ T cells sorted from blood, obtained in a trial of the OX40 agonist ivuxolimab. All receptors derive from an adult with an advanced solid tumor such as melanoma, head and neck, liver or kidney cancer.

This chain uses TRBV28 with TRBJ1-5, with D possibly being TRBD1 (5 bases). This CDR3 comprises 15 residues. Looked up from germline, CDR1 is MDHEN and CDR2 is SYDVKM. Trimming shortened V by 6 bases and J by 0 bases, and 12 bases separated the two germline ends. The CDR3 nucleotides are TGTGCCAGCAGCCCCGCGGGGGATAGCAATCAGCCCCAGCATTTT. As protein: CASSPAGDSNQPQHF.

This rearrangement joins TRBV28 to TRBJ2-7; 7 bases map to TRBD2. The V and J ends lost 5 bases and 4 bases, in that order; junction bases with no gene match: 14. There are 16 residues in the CDR3. CDR1 and CDR2 from the germline V gene are MDHEN and SYDVKM. CDR3 sequence: CASSPRKGGSGYEQYF. DNA for the CDR3: TGTGCCAGCAGTCCCCGGAAGGGCGGGAGCGGTTACGAGCAGTACTTC.

The chain combines TRBV13 with TRBJ1-1, with D perhaps matching TRBD1 (6 bases). CDR1 is PRHDT and CDR2 is FYEKMQ in the germline V gene (reference sequence). V lost 5 bases to trimming and J lost 1 base, with 14 bases between them. The length of the CDR3 is 15 residues. The CDR3 sequence: CASSPKGEGNTEAFF. In DNA, the CDR3 is TGTGCCAGCAGCCCCAAGGGGGAGGGGAACACTGAAGCTTTCTTT.

This rearrangement joins TRBV4-3 to TRBJ2-3; no reliable D call. V was clipped by 4 bases and J by 2 bases, with 10 bases between them. The germline gives CDR1 LGHNA, CDR2 YSLEER. The CDR3 consists of 14 residues. The DNA for the CDR3 is TGCGCCAGCAGCCCTTCCACGACCACAGATACGCAGTATTTT. It encodes CASSPSTTTDTQYF.

The V gene is TRBV4-2, the J gene TRBJ1-1; D might be TRBD1 (5 bases). The CDR3 is 15 residues long. Looked up from germline, CDR1 is LGHNA and CDR2 is YNFKEQ. V was trimmed by 3 bases and J by 3 bases, leaving 14 bases between them. As DNA, the CDR3 is TGTGCCAGCAGCCACGATCGGGACGCCGACACTGAAGCTTTCTTT. Translation: CASSHDRDADTEAFF.

The chain recombines TRBV30 with TRBJ2-1, with D unclear. Germline V lookup: CDR1 GTSNPN, CDR2 SVGIG (reference sequence). The CDR3 covers 16 residues. Trimming removed 0 bases from V and 4 bases from J, with 16 bases in between. The CDR3 nucleotides are TGTGCCTGGAGTGTTTTCCCTAGGTCGGTGTACAATGAGCAGTTCTTC. Translated, it gives CAWSVFPRSVYNEQFF.

V usage is TRBV28 and J usage is TRBJ2-7, with D uncertain. There are 15 residues in the CDR3. CDR1 is MDHEN, CDR2 SYDVKM, per germline. The V and J ends lost 2 bases and 2 bases respectively, with 13 bases between them. CDR3 sequence reads: CASSLLGVLAYEQYF. The CDR3 DNA is TGTGCCAGCAGTTTACTCGGTGTTTTGGCCTACGAGCAGTACTTC.

This clone rates as medium-sized. This specimen includes other DNA sequences encoding the same CDR3. The chain couples TRBV9 to TRBJ1-1; D ambiguous. The CDR3 length is 15 residues. V dropped 4 bases and J dropped 0 bases, with 13 bases sitting between them. Germline-derived CDR1 and CDR2 are SGDLS and YYNGEE. CDR3 region: CASSPRGNMNTEAFF. The CDR3 DNA is TGTGCCAGCAGCCCTAGAGGGAATATGAACACTGAAGCTTTCTTT. Combining the CDR3 with reference TRBV9 and TRBJ1-1 gives the whole variable domain DSGVTQTPKHLITATGQRVTLRCSPRSGDLSVYWYQQSLDQGLQFLIQYYNGEERAKGNILERFSAQQFPDLHSELNLSSLELGDSALYFCASSPRGNMNTEAFFGQGTRLTVV.

In this sample, this clone turned up once. The CDR3 sequence is CASSLSPSGSYNEQFF. In nucleotides, the CDR3 is TGTGCCAGCAGCTTATCCCCTAGCGGATCCTACAATGAGCAGTTCTTC. The chain employs TRBV7-3 and TRBJ2-1, with 7 bases fitting TRBD2. The CDR3 runs to 16 residues. The junction had 5 bases not matched to a gene; V was cut back by 2 bases and J by 1 base. Germline V gene sequence: CDR1 SGHTA, CDR2 FQGTGA.

This rearrangement joins TRBV6-5 to TRBJ2-1; D is unresolved. The CDR3 loop spans 13 amino acids. V gave up 2 bases and J gave up 6 bases, with 8 bases separating them. Germline CDR1 and CDR2: MNHEY and SVGAGI. CDR3: CASSYGLSNEQFF. The CDR3 coding sequence is TGTGCCAGCAGTTACGGCCTATCCAATGAGCAGTTCTTC.

This clone was recorded many times. This rearrangement joins TRBV5-3 to TRBJ1-5, with a possible D match to TRBD1 (5 bases). TRBV5-3 falls under the ORF class, with uncertain function. This CDR3 is built from 12 residues. V was trimmed by 3 bases and J by 6 bases, leaving 7 bases between them. The CDR3 nucleotides are TGTGCCAGAAGCTCTCAGGGTCAGCCCCAGCATTTT. It specifies CARSSQGQPQHF.

The chain links TRBV27 to TRBJ1-1, with TRBD1 matching 7 bases. CDR1 is MNHEY and CDR2 is SMNVEV in the germline V gene (reference sequence). V shed 3 bases and J 5 bases; nucleotides not matched to a gene: 3. The CDR3 spans 13 residues. The CDR3 DNA sequence: TGTGCCAGCAGTTTCACAGGGGAAACTGAAGCTTTCTTT. Protein: CASSFTGETEAFF.

The CDR3 region is CSAMGGFEGTEAFF. CDR3 nucleotide sequence: TGCAGCGCTATGGGAGGGTTTGAGGGAACTGAAGCTTTCTTT. This sequence joins TRBV29-1 and TRBJ1-1; D remains ambiguous. The CDR3 spans 14 residues. The V gene's germline CDR1 is SQVTM and CDR2 ANQGSEA. The germline V and J ends were trimmed by 7 bases and 5 bases, with 20 bases remaining between them.

The rearrangement uses TRBV29-1 and TRBJ1-1, with unresolved D. The CDR3 contains 18 residues. V lost 6 bases to trimming and J lost 1 base, with 27 bases between them. Germline CDR1 SQVTM, CDR2 ANQGSEA. CDR3 sequence reads: CSVDRTAGFTQANTEAFF. The CDR3 DNA is TGCAGCGTGGATCGAACGGCCGGATTCACCCAAGCGAACACTGAAGCTTTCTTT.

This sequence joins TRBV7-9 and TRBJ2-2, with a possible D match to TRBD1 (5 bases). Germline-derived CDR1 and CDR2 are SEHNR and FQNEAQ (reference sequence). V lost 4 bases and J 0 bases, leaving 9 bases between the germline ends. CDR3 length equals 15 residues. The CDR3 here is CASSSGPTNTGELFF. In DNA, the CDR3 is TGTGCCAGCAGCTCAGGGCCAACGAACACCGGGGAGCTGTTTTTT.

The chain combines TRBV30 with TRBJ2-7, with TRBD1 matching over 11 bases. This CDR3 contains 14 residues. J lost 5 bases, V lost 3 bases, and 6 bases had no gene match. Per germline, CDR1 GTSNPN and CDR2 SVGIG (reference sequence). The CDR3 bases are TGTGCCTGGAGCGTTGGACAGGGGGCAAACGAGCAGTACTTC. As protein: CAWSVGQGANEQYF.

V gene TRBV27 combines with J gene TRBJ1-1; D not certain. The CDR3 spans 10 residues. V was pared by 10 bases and J by 1 base, with 4 bases between. Germline values: CDR1 MNHEY, CDR2 SMNVEV (reference sequence). CDR3 sequence (DNA): TGTGCCAAAGAGAACACTGAAGCTTTCTTT. Translating it yields CAKENTEAFF.

In this sample, this clone turned up once. The rearrangement uses TRBV28 and TRBJ1-2; 10 nucleotides agree with TRBD1. CDR3 size: 17 residues. V lost 4 bases, J lost 8 bases, and 16 bases stayed unmatched. Germline V lookup: CDR1 MDHEN, CDR2 SYDVKM. The CDR3 spells CASSSPFDLDRGQGYTF. The CDR3 DNA reads TGTGCCAGCAGTTCACCTTTTGACCTAGACAGGGGGCAGGGCTACACCTTC.